This TCR beta chain was identified in a study of CD8+ T cells in alopecia areata (dated by TCRdb to the late 2010s). Context from the whole study: The treated patients took part in an open-label pilot trial in which moderate-to-severe alopecia areata was treated with oral tofacitinib at 5 to 10 mg twice daily. Scalp clonality was compared among normal scalp (n=4), patchy alopecia areata scalp (n=8), and alopecia totalis/universalis scalp (n=8). High-throughput TCRbeta sequencing was used to examine T cell clonal expansion in alopecia areata in both the C3H/HeJ mouse model and human patients. Patients on tofacitinib were biopsied at baseline and after 4 and 24 weeks of treatment, and several of the patients also had a later scalp biopsy. TCRbeta CDR3 regions were amplified by immunoSEQ multiplex PCR using 35 Vbeta forward and 13 Jbeta reverse primers. Patients stayed on tofacitinib for 6 to 18 months and then had 6 months of follow-up off drug so that delayed response and recurrence could be assessed. Scalp tissue and sorted CD4+ and CD8+ peripheral blood T cells from patchy and totalis/universalis alopecia areata patients and from healthy controls were covered by human TCRbeta sequencing. RNA was obtained with the PAXgene miRNA kit for fixed scalp, the miRNeasy kit for PBMCs, and the RNeasy kit for mouse skin.

Turning to this clone: Its antigen is not yet known. No qualities accompany the bases; no much larger clone lies one base away.

Interpreted using the paper, the time point label stands for: baseline before oral tofacitinib. Lesional scalp punch biopsies and peripheral blood were obtained from alopecia areata patients. PBMCs were isolated by density centrifugation and stained for CD3, CD4 and CD8, and CD4+ and CD8+ T cells were sorted on a FACSAria. Study-wide findings and limitations: Compared with normal scalp, lesional scalp had higher clonality and more expanded CD8+ clones, particularly in alopecia totalis/universalis, a pattern that suggests antigenic drive. Compared with mice, TCR sequences shared between patients were less clear, possibly partly because of HLA diversity across the patient population. Unlike mouse skin, which is dominated by gammadelta T cells, normal human skin has resident alphabeta T cells that are also sequenced, and this complicates analysis of the scalp TCR repertoire.

V gives up 3 bases and J gives up 2 bases, and the segment between their germline ends measures 20 bases. CDR1 is given as GTSNPN and CDR2 as SVGIG, both from the germline V gene (reference sequence). Reading from cysteine to phenylalanine, the CDR3 counts 17 amino acids. Only CDR3 DNA remains: 51 bases, in frame from the first base. The library was produced with the immunoSEQ multiplex PCR assay. RNA was extracted from all samples and reverse transcribed into cDNA, which served as template for TCR sequencing. First-strand cDNA was synthesized using SuperScript III with a 2:1 mix of oligo-dT and random hexamers. A synthetic immune receptor repertoire was used to assess amplification bias, and residual bias was removed computationally. From the authors' description of their analysis: Raw reads were preprocessed to remove errors, and CDR3 was defined according to IMGT conventions as the region from the conserved cysteine to phenylalanine. Clonality was calculated as 1 minus Shannon entropy normalized by log2 of the number of productive unique TCRs. Scalp TCRbeta sequences were cross-referenced with sorted blood CD4 and CD8 repertoires so that the CD4 or CD8 identity of scalp clones could be inferred. The table comes from immuneACCESS by way of TCRdb, which keeps in-frame sequences with V and J called. Part of the clones is missing from these tables; in studies checked, under half for an unresolved V gene and the rest for unknown reasons. For V, J and clone size, that table is used; D and trimming come from the DNA. For this sample there are roughly 250,000 clones; approximately 61% appear just once. In total, the top ten clones hold more than 0.95% of the sample.

The chain is assembled from TRBV30 and TRBJ1-5, and the D gene may be TRBD1, 6 bases matching. This specimen consisted of CD4+ T cells sorted from blood, obtained at week 0. This TCR was recovered from a human donor with alopecia areata. The DNA sequence reads TGTGCCTGGAGCGGTCAGTCCGGGACATATGGCAATCAGCCCCAGCATTTT. Translated, it reads CAWSGQSGTYGNQPQHF.